This TCR beta chain was observed in a study of CDR3 diversity in severe acne. A remark on this clonotype: The junction and the germline gene differ at one end; a read error may be behind it.

The CDR3 totals 15 residues. Germline assignment: CDR1 SGDLS and CDR2 YYNGEE. Using its own MiXCR run on the PCR reads, TCRdb lists one record per CDR3 protein. The table includes about 76,000 distinct CDR3 sequences, under 60% detected once. The genes are TRBV9 and TRBJ2-1, with a possible D match to TRBD1 (5 bases). The sample was blood. The clonotype comes from a male donor in good health, without acne. CDR3 nucleotides: TGTGCCAGCAGCGCCGACAGCCACACCCACAATGACCAGTTCTTC. Its translation: CASSADSHTHNDQFF.